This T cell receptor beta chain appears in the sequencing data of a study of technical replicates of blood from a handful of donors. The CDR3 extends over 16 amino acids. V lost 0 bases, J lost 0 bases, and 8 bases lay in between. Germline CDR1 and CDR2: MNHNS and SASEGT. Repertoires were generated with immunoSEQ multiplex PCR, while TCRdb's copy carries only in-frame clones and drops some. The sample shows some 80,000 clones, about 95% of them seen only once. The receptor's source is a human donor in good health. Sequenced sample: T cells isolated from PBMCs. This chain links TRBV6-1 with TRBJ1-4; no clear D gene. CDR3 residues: CASSEARFTTNEKLFF. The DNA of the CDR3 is TGTGCCAGCAGTGAAGCGCGATTTACAACTAATGAAAAACTGTTTTTT.